This T cell receptor (beta chain) stems from a study of Ad26.COV2.S vaccination and SARS-CoV-2 variants. Study-level findings and limits: Reportedly, after vaccination the spike-specific CD8+ and CD4+ T cell responses displayed substantial breadth.

Comment on this clone: Its matching antigen is unknown.

Using immunoSEQ multiplex PCR, the repertoire was profiled, and TCRdb retains in-frame clones only, with some absent. The sample lists about 420,000 clones, roughly 90% occurring once. Indicated treatment: around 19 received Ad26.COV2.S at low or high dose, single or two shots; roughly five received placebo; per-sample allocation not given. Sampling was performed 63 days after the first vaccine or placebo injection. Germline lookup yields CDR1 MNHEY and CDR2 SVGEGT. This CDR3 spans 12 amino acids. Between the trimmed V and J ends, which lost 5 bases and 6 bases, there was a span of 11 bases. The sample here was peripheral blood, taken in a trial of Ad26.COV2.S vaccine versus placebo. The rearrangement joins TRBV6-2 or TRBV6-3 to TRBJ2-7, with D uncertain. The sequence was collected from a person aged 18 to 59 who received the Ad26.COV2.S COVID-19 vaccine or a placebo. The CDR3 reads CASSRPSIEQYF. In DNA, the CDR3 is TGTGCCAGCAGTCGCCCCTCGATCGAGCAGTACTTC.